This entry lists 27 T cell receptor beta chains sequenced from one sample in a study of blood T cell repertoires in COVID-19. Sequenced by immunoSEQ multiplex PCR; TCRdb stores in-frame clones only, minus some. Altogether approximately 300,000 clones are present, roughly 90% being singletons, with the ten largest covering roughly 18%. Sequenced sample: PBMCs or T cells enriched from blood (not recorded which). These receptors originate from a young woman who had recovered from COVID-19.

The chain links TRBV20-1 to TRBJ2-3; TRBD2 aligns across 9 bases. CDR1 and CDR2 (germline): DFQATT, SNEGSKA (reference sequence). After removal of 3 bases from V and 2 bases from J, the junction contained 9 bases not matched to a gene. This CDR3 contains 16 residues. CDR3 amino acids: CSASGGRAKFTDTQYF. In nucleotides, the CDR3 is TGCAGTGCTAGTGGCGGGAGGGCCAAATTCACAGATACGCAGTATTTT.

The chain employs TRBV28 and TRBJ2-1, with D unresolved. V was pared by 5 bases and J by 6 bases, with 17 bases between. The CDR3 consists of 15 residues. CDR1 and CDR2 (germline): MDHEN, SYDVKM. The CDR3 sequence: CASSPNWAYGNEQFF. The CDR3 bases are TGTGCCAGCAGTCCGAACTGGGCGTACGGCAATGAGCAGTTCTTC. The full variable domain, completed using reference TRBV28 and TRBJ2-1, is DVKVTQSSRYLVKRTGEKVFLECVQDMDHENMFWYRQDPGLGLRLIYFSYDVKMKEKGDIPEGYSVSREKKERFSLILESASTNQTSMYLCASSPNWAYGNEQFFGPGTRLTVL.

The genes are TRBV7-3 and TRBJ2-3, with D maybe TRBD2 (5 bases). Germline-derived CDR1 and CDR2 are SGHTA and FQGTGA. The CDR3 sequence is 13 residues long. The V gene lost 9 bases and the J gene lost 4 bases, with 14 bases spanning the gap. CDR3 nucleotide sequence: TGTGCCAGTCGCGCTGGGAGTGCAGATACGCAGTATTTT. It is translated as CASRAGSADTQYF.

This clone was seen just once. V usage is TRBV19 and J usage is TRBJ1-5; D is ambiguous. Germline CDR1 is LNHDA and CDR2 is SQIVND (reference sequence). The germline V and J ends were trimmed by 3 bases and 5 bases, with 11 bases remaining between them. The CDR3 extends over 14 amino acids. The CDR3 reads CASSIGRTDQPQHF. The CDR3 bases are TGTGCCAGTAGTATCGGACGGACTGATCAGCCCCAGCATTTT.

The chain links TRBV28 to TRBJ1-2; TRBD1 might be the D (5 bases). The CDR3 sequence is 12 residues long. Between the trimmed V and J ends, which lost 7 bases and 2 bases, there was a span of 8 bases. The germline CDR1 and CDR2 sequences are MDHEN and SYDVKM. The CDR3 coding sequence is TGTGCCAGCAAGGGGCTCAACTATGGCTACACCTTC. It yields the protein CASKGLNYGYTF.

This chain joins TRBV9 and TRBJ1-3; the match to TRBD1 covers 9 bases. This CDR3 comprises 18 residues. CDR1 SGDLS and CDR2 YYNGEE come from the germline V gene. Trimming removed 0 bases from V and 1 base from J; junction bases left unmatched: 8. The CDR3 is CASSVEGDRVFSGNTIYF. CDR3 nucleotide sequence: TGTGCCAGCAGCGTAGAGGGGGACAGGGTATTTTCTGGAAACACCATATATTTT.

This sequence joins TRBV20-1 and TRBJ2-5; 7 positions match TRBD2. The germline V gene encodes CDR1 DFQATT and CDR2 SNEGSKA (reference sequence). The CDR3 totals 10 residues. V trimming: 6 bases; J trimming: 5 bases; junction bases outside the gene matches: 0. CDR3 bases: TGCAGTGCCGGGGGGGAGACCCAGTACTTC. Amino acids: CSAGGETQYF.

The V gene is TRBV7-9, the J gene TRBJ2-7; 9 bases are a match to TRBD1. J was trimmed by 6 bases and V by 5 bases; bases with no gene match: 8. This CDR3 has 14 residues. Per germline, CDR1 SEHNR and CDR2 FQNEAQ (reference sequence). The DNA for the CDR3 is TGTGCCAGCAGCGGGAGGACAGGGGTGAGCGAGCAGTACTTC. Its translation: CASSGRTGVSEQYF.

This clone was observed once. The V gene is TRBV7-9, the J gene TRBJ2-5; D remains ambiguous. The CDR3 contains 15 residues. The germline V gene has CDR1 SEHNR and CDR2 FQNEAQ (reference sequence). The ends were cut back, 5 bases at V and 4 bases at J, with 17 bases in the middle. CDR3 DNA sequence: TGTGCCAGCAGCAGCCCAGAGGTGTTGATAGAGACCCAGTACTTC. This encodes CASSSPEVLIETQYF.

The V and J genes are TRBV9 and TRBJ2-7; TRBD2 matches 9 bases. Per germline, CDR1 SGDLS and CDR2 YYNGEE. V was pared by 3 bases and J by 4 bases, with 8 bases of the junction left unmatched. The CDR3 is made up of 15 amino acids. This CDR3 reads CASSGSGSGPYEQYF. Here the CDR3 DNA reads TGTGCCAGCAGCGGTAGCGGGAGTGGGCCTTACGAGCAGTACTTC.

The V gene is TRBV7-9, the J gene TRBJ2-7, with D possibly TRBD1 on 6 matching bases. The CDR3 runs 11 residues. V lost 6 bases, J lost 7 bases, and 10 bases lay in between. Looked up from germline, CDR1 is SEHNR and CDR2 is FQNEAQ (reference sequence). The chain's CDR3 is CASRGHLEQYF. For the CDR3, the DNA is TGTGCCAGCAGGGGACATTTAGAGCAGTACTTC. Full variable domain (rest looked up from reference TRBV7-9 and TRBJ2-7): DTGVSQNPRHKITKRGQNVTFRCDPISEHNRLYWYRQTLGQGPEFLTYFQNEAQLEKSRLLSDRFSAERPKGSFSTLEIQRTEQGDSAMYLCASRGHLEQYFGPGTRLTVT.

V usage is TRBV27 and J usage is TRBJ1-5, with a weak D call TRBD1 (5 bases). Germline CDR1 MNHEY, CDR2 SMNVEV (reference sequence). V was trimmed by 1 base and J by 4 bases, leaving 14 bases between them. The CDR3 is 16 residues long. The CDR3 loop reads CASSLYGGTGNQPQHF. CDR3 DNA sequence: TGTGCCAGCAGTTTATATGGAGGGACTGGAAATCAGCCCCAGCATTTT.

In this sample, this clone turned up a few times. This sequence joins TRBV2 and TRBJ1-2; TRBD1 is a possible D gene (6 bases). CDR1 is SNHLY, CDR2 FYNNEI, per germline. V was cut by 0 bases and J by 6 bases, with 14 bases left in between. CDR3 length: 15 residues. CDR3 DNA: TGTGCCAGCAGTGAAGCCCTGGGGGCAGTCGATGGCTACACCTTC. This encodes CASSEALGAVDGYTF.

This clone was counted only a few times. This chain connects TRBV9 to TRBJ1-1; D not certain. This CDR3 is built from 13 residues. Germline values: CDR1 SGDLS, CDR2 YYNGEE. The germline V and J ends were trimmed by 4 bases and 0 bases, with 7 bases remaining between them. Written as DNA, the CDR3 is TGTGCCAGCAGCCCCCAAATGAACACTGAAGCTTTCTTT. This codes for CASSPQMNTEAFF.

This CDR3 is CASRPPNRGGAYGYTF. CDR3 sequence (DNA): TGTGCCAGCAGACCACCAAATAGAGGGGGCGCCTATGGCTACACCTTC. V gene TRBV7-2 combines with J gene TRBJ1-2, with 7 nucleotides matching TRBD1. This CDR3 has 16 amino acids. Germline V lookup: CDR1 SGHTA, CDR2 FQGNSA. The J segment lost 4 bases and the V segment lost 6 bases, leaving 14 bases of the junction unmatched.

V and J are TRBV19 and TRBJ1-2; D unclear. CDR1 LNHDA and CDR2 SQIVND come from the germline V gene (reference sequence). The CDR3 spans 12 residues. Trimming stripped 3 bases from V and 4 bases from J, with 6 bases between. CDR3 residues: CASSMTRYGYTF. The CDR3 nucleotides are TGTGCCAGTAGTATGACACGCTATGGCTACACCTTC.

The V gene is TRBV4-3, the J gene TRBJ1-1; D uncertain. Germline V lookup: CDR1 LGHNA, CDR2 YSLEER. V dropped 0 bases and J dropped 0 bases, with 11 bases sitting between them. The CDR3 loop spans 16 amino acids. DNA for the CDR3: TGCGCCAGCAGCCAAGATATGAGACTCATGAACACTGAAGCTTTCTTT. Translated: CASSQDMRLMNTEAFF.

The rearrangement links TRBV19 to TRBJ2-5; D is possibly TRBD1 (5 bases). This CDR3 is built from 14 residues. Germline CDR1 reads LNHDA; CDR2 reads SQIVND (reference sequence). V dropped 3 bases and J dropped 5 bases, with 13 bases sitting between them. The CDR3: CASSIAGKGETQYF. CDR3 DNA: TGTGCCAGTAGTATCGCAGGGAAAGGGGAGACCCAGTACTTC.

V usage is TRBV28 and J usage is TRBJ2-7, with D tentatively TRBD1 (5 bases). V was shortened by 2 bases and J by 0 bases, with 20 bases between the two germline ends. The CDR3 has 18 amino acids. CDR1 and CDR2 (germline): MDHEN, SYDVKM. The DNA of the CDR3 is TGTGCCAGCAGTTTACATAAGCTCGGTATTGACAGCTCCTACGAGCAGTACTTC. Translated, it gives CASSLHKLGIDSSYEQYF.

CDR3 amino acids: CASMSGSYNEQFF. For the CDR3, the DNA is TGTGCCAGTATGAGCGGGAGTTACAATGAGCAGTTCTTC. The chain couples TRBV19 to TRBJ2-1; TRBD2 matches at 8 bases. J was trimmed by 4 bases and V by 7 bases; bases with no gene match: 3. The germline gives CDR1 LNHDA, CDR2 SQIVND (reference sequence). This CDR3 region has 13 residues.

V and J are TRBV28 and TRBJ1-2; maybe TRBD1 (5 bases). CDR1 is MDHEN, CDR2 SYDVKM, per germline. The V end lost 2 bases, the J end lost 8 bases, and 18 bases lay between the germline ends. The CDR3 runs to 15 residues. The CDR3 nucleotides read TGTGCCAGCAGTTTACGGCCCCAGGCTCAGGGCGGCTACACCTTC. It yields the protein CASSLRPQAQGGYTF.

Written as DNA, the CDR3 is TGCGCCAGCAGCCAAGTCACAGGGGGCGCGGAGTACTTC. As protein: CASSQVTGGAEYF. The chain links TRBV4-1 to TRBJ2-7; 9 bases map to TRBD1. The germline CDR1 and CDR2 sequences are MGHRA and YSYEKL. The CDR3 length is 13 residues. Trimming cost V 1 base and J 11 bases; bases outside gene matches: 6.

The chain recombines TRBV7-2 with TRBJ2-3; the D gene is possibly TRBD2 (5 bases). The germline V gene has CDR1 SGHTA and CDR2 FQGNSA. V was clipped by 4 bases and J by 4 bases, with 12 bases between them. This CDR3 contains 14 residues. This CDR3 is CASSSPGWPDTQYF. CDR3 coding DNA: TGTGCCAGCAGCTCCCCGGGGTGGCCAGATACGCAGTATTTT.

The chain uses TRBV7-3 and TRBJ2-3, with 8 bases matching TRBD2. The V segment lost 0 bases and the J segment 3 bases; nucleotides outside the gene matches: 8. Germline V CDR1 and CDR2: SGHTA, FQGTGA. This CDR3 spans 17 amino acids. The CDR3 loop reads CASSLTGAGEGTDTQYF. As DNA, the CDR3 is TGTGCCAGCAGCTTAACGGGAGCGGGAGAAGGGACAGATACGCAGTATTTT.

The chain couples TRBV2 to TRBJ2-2; TRBD1 might be the D (6 bases). This CDR3 region has 15 residues. V was cut by 6 bases and J by 0 bases, with 11 bases left in between. Looked up from germline, CDR1 is SNHLY and CDR2 is FYNNEI. In DNA, the CDR3 is TGTGCCAGCAGACAGGGCCACACGAACACCGGGGAGCTGTTTTTT. Residues: CASRQGHTNTGELFF.

The chain uses TRBV9 and TRBJ2-2; weak D call: TRBD1 (5 bases). The CDR3 length is 13 residues. Germline V gene sequence: CDR1 SGDLS, CDR2 YYNGEE. Trimming pared 3 bases from V and 4 bases from J, leaving 7 bases between. The CDR3 DNA reads TGTGCCAGCAGCGGAAGGGGCACCGGGGAGCTGTTTTTT. This codes for CASSGRGTGELFF.

CDR3 sequence: CASSQLGGGYGYTF. CDR3 bases: TGCGCCAGCAGCCAGCTAGGGGGCGGGTATGGCTACACCTTC. This sequence joins TRBV4-1 and TRBJ1-2; 7 nucleotides match TRBD1. The CDR3 consists of 14 residues. Germline CDR1 and CDR2: MGHRA and YSYEKL. J was trimmed by 5 bases and V by 3 bases; bases with no gene match: 6.